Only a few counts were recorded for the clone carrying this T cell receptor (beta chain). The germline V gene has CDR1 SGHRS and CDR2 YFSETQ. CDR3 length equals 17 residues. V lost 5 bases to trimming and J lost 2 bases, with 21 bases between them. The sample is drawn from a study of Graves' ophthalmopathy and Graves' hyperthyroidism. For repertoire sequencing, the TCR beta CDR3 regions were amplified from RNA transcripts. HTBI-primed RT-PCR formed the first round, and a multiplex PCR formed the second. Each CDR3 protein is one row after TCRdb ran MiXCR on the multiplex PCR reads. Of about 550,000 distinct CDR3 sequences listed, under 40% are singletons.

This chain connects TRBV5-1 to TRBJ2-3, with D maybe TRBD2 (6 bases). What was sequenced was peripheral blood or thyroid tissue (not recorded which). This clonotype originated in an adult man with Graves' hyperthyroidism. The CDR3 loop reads CASSFSIAGRPTDTQYF. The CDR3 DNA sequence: TGCGCCAGCAGTTTCTCCATTGCGGGGCGTCCCACAGATACGCAGTATTTT.